The clone carrying this T cell receptor (beta chain) was seen only a few times. Antigen unknown. The data derive from a study of CD8+CD57+ T cells in acquired aplastic anemia. Overall study: 3.2 ug was the average amount of DNA from sorted CD4+ and CD8+ cells.

According to the study, genomic DNA was the template for TCR beta VDJ and CDR3 profiling. TCRdb independently ran MiXCR on the reads; one entry per CDR3 protein. The sample gives 250,000 to 300,000 distinct CDR3 sequences, 55% to 60% of which show up once; 7.5% to 9% is in the top ten. Germline lookup yields CDR1 SGHVS and CDR2 FNYEAQ. The CDR3 is 15 residues long. The V end lost 5 bases, the J end lost 2 bases, and 16 bases lay between the germline ends. Study-level points and caveats: Patients showed no significant difference from controls in CD8+ Simpson's diversity. Nearly 30 was the count of CD8+ CDR3 sequences that patients shared with controls.

The chain links TRBV7-6 to TRBJ2-7; maybe TRBD2 (6 bases). The material sequenced was sorted CD4+, CD8+, or CD8+CD57+ T cells (not recorded which) from PBMCs. This sequence was found in a human donor with severe aplastic anemia or a healthy control (not recorded which). The chain's CDR3 is CASSPIGWGAYEQYF. The DNA of the CDR3 is TGTGCCAGCAGCCCCATCGGATGGGGGGCCTACGAGCAGTACTTC.